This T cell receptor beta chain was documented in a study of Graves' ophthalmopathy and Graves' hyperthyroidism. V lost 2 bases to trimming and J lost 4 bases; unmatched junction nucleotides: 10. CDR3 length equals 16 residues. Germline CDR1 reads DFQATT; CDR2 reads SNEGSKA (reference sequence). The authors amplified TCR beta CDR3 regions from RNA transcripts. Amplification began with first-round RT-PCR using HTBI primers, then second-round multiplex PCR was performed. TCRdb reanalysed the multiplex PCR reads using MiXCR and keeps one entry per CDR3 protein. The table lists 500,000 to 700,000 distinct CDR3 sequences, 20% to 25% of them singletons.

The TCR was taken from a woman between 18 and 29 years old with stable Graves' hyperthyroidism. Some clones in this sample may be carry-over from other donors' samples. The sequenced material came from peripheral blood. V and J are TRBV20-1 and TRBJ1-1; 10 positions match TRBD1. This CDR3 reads CSARLGTGAIGTEAFF. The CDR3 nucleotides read TGCAGTGCTAGACTGGGGACAGGGGCTATAGGCACTGAAGCTTTCTTT.